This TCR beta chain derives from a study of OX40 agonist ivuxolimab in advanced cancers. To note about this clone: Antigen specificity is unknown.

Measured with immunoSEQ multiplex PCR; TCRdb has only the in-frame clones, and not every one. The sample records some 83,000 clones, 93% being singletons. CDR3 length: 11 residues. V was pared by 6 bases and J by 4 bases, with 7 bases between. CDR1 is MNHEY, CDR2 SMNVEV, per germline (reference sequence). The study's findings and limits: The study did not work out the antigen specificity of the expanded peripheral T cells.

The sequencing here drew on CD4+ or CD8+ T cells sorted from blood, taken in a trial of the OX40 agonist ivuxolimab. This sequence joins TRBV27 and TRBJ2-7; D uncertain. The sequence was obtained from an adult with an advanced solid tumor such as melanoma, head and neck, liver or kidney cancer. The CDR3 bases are TGTGCCAGCAGAAACAGTTACGAGCAGTACTTC. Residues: CASRNSYEQYF.